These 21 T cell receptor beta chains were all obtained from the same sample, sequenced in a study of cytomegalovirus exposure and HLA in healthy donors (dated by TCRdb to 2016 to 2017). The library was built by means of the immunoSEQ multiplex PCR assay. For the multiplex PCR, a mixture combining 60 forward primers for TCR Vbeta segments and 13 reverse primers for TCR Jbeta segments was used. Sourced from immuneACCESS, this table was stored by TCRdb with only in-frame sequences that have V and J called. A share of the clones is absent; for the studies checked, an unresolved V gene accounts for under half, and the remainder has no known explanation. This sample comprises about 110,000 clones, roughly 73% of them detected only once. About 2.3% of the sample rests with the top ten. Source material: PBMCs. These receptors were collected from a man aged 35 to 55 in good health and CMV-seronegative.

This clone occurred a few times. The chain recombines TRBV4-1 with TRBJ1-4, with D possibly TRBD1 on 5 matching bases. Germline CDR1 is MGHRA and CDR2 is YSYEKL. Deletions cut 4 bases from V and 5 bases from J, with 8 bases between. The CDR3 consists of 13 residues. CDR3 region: CASSRQGNEKLFF. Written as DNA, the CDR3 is TGCGCCAGCAGCCGCCAGGGAAATGAAAAACTGTTTTTT.

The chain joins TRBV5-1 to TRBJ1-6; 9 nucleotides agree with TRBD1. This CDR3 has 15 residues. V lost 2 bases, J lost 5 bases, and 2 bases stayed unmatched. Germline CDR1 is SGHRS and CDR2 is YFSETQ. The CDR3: CASSLGQGNNSPLHF. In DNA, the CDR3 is TGCGCCAGCAGCTTAGGACAGGGGAATAATTCACCCCTCCACTTT.

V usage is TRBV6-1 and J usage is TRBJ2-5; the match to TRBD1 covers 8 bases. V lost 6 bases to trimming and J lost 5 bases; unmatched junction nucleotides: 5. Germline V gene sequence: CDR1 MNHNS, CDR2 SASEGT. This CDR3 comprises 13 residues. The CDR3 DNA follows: TGTGCCAGCAGAAGGACAGGGCTGGAGACCCAGTACTTC. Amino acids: CASRRTGLETQYF.

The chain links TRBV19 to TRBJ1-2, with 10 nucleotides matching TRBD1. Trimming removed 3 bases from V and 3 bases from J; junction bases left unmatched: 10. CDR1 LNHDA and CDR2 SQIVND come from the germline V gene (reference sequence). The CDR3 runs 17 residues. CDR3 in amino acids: CASSMLRGQGTHYGYTF. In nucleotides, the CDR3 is TGTGCCAGTAGTATGCTCCGGGGACAGGGGACCCACTATGGCTACACCTTC.

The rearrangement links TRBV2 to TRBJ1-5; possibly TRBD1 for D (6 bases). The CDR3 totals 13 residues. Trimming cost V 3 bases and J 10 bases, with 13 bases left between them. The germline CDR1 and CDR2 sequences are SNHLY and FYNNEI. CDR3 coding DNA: TGTGCCAGCAGTGACAATAGGGGGTATCCCCAGCATTTT. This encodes CASSDNRGYPQHF.

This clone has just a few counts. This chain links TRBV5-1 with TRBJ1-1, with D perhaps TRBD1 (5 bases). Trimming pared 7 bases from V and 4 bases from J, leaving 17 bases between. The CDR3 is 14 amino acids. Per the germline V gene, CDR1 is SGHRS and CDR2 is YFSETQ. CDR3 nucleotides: TGCGCCAGCCACCGGGGGACCTTGAGCACTGAAGCTTTCTTT. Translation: CASHRGTLSTEAFF.

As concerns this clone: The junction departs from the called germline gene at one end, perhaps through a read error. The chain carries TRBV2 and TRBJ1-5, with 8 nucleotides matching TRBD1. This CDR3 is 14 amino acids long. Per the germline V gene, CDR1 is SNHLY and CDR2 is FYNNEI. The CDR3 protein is CASSLGQGNRPQHF. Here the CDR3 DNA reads TGTGCCAGCAGTCTAGGACAGGGTAATCGGCCCCAGCATTTT.

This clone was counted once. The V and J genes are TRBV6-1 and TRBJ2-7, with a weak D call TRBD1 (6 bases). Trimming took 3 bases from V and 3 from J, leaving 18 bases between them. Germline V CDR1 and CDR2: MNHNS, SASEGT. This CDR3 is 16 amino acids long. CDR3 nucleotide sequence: TGTGCCAGCAGTGAGCCTCCCGGGACACTGGGCTACGAGCAGTACTTC. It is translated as CASSEPPGTLGYEQYF.

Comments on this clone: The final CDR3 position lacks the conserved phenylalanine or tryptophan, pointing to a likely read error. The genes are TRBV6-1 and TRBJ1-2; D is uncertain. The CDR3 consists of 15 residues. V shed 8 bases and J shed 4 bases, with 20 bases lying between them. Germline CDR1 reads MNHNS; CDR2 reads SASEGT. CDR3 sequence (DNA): TGTGCCAGCGGTCTGAGAGTTGGGGAGGCCTATGGCTACACCCTC. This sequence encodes CASGLRVGEAYGYTL.

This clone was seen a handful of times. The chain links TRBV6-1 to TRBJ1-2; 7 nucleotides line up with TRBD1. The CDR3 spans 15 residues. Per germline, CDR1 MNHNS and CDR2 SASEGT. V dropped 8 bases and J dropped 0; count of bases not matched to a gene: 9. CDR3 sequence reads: CASLRDRVTNYGYTF. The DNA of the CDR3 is TGTGCCAGCCTCCGGGACAGAGTCACTAACTATGGCTACACCTTC.

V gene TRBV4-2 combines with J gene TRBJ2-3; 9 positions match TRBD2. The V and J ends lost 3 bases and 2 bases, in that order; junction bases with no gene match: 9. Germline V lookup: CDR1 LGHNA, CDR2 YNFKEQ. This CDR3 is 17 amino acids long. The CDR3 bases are TGTGCCAGCAGCCACCTCCTGACTAGCGGATACACAGATACGCAGTATTTT. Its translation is CASSHLLTSGYTDTQYF.

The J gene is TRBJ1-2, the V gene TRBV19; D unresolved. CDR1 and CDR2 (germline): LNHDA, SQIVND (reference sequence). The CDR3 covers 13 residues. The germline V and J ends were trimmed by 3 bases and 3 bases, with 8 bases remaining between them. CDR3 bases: TGTGCCAGTAGTATGTACGGGGACTATGGCTACACCTTC. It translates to CASSMYGDYGYTF.

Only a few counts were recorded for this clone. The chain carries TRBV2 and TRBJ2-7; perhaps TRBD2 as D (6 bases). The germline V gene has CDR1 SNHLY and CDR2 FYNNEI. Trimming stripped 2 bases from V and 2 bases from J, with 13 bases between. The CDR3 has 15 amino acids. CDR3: CASSESRGSTYEQYF. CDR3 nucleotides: TGTGCCAGCAGTGAATCCCGGGGGTCCACCTACGAGCAGTACTTC.

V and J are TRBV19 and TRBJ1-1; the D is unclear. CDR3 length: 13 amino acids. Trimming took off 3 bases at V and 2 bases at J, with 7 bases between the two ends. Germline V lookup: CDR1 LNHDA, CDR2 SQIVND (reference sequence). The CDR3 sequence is CASSMLGNTEAFF. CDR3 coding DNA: TGTGCCAGTAGTATGCTTGGCAACACTGAAGCTTTCTTT.

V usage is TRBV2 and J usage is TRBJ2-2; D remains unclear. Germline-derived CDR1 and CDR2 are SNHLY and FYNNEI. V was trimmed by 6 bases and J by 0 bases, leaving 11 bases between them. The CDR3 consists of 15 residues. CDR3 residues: CASSQTPTNTGELFF. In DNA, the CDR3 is TGTGCCAGCAGCCAAACTCCTACGAACACCGGGGAGCTGTTTTTT.

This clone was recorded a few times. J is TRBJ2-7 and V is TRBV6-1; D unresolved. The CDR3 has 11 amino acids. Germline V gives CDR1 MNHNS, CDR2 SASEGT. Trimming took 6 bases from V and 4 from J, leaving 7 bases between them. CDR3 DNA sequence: TGTGCCAGCAGCCTTCTGTACGAGCAGTACTTC. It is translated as CASSLLYEQYF.

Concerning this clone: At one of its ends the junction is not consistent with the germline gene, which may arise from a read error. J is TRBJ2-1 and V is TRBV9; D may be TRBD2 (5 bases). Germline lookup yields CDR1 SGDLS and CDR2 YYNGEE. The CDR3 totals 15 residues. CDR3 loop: CASSVGWTEGNGQFF. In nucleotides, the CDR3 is TGTGCCAGCAGCGTAGGGTGGACCGAGGGCAATGGGCAGTTCTTC.

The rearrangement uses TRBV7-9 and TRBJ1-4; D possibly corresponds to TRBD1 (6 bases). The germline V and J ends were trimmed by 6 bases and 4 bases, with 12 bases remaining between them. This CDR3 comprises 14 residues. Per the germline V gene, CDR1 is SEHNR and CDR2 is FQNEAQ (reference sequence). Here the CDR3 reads CASSNYRDNEKLFF. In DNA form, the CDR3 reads TGTGCCAGCAGTAACTACAGGGATAATGAAAAACTGTTTTTT. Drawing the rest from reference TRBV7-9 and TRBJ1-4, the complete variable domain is DTGVSQNPRHKITKRGQNVTFRCDPISEHNRLYWYRQTLGQGPEFLTYFQNEAQLEKSRLLSDRFSAERPKGSFSTLEIQRTEQGDSAMYLCASSNYRDNEKLFFGSGTQLSVL.

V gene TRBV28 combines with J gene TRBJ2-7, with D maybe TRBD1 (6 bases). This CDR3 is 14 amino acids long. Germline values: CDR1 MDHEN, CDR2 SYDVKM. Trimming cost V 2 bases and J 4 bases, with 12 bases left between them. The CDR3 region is CASSLGQGTYEQYF. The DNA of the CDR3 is TGTGCCAGCAGTTTAGGTCAGGGGACGTACGAGCAGTACTTC.

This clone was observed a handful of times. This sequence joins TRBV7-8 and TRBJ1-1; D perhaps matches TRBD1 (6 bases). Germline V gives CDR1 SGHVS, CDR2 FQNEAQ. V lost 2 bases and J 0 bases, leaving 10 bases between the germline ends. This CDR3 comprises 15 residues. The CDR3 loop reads CASSLNRVLNTEAFF. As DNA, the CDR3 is TGTGCCAGCAGCTTAAACAGGGTCCTGAACACTGAAGCTTTCTTT.

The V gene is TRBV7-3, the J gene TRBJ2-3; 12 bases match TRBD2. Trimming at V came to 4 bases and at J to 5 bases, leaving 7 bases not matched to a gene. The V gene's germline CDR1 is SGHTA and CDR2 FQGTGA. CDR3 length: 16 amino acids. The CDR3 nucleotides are TGTGCCAGCAGCTCTCTAGCGGGGGGGCTAGGAGATACGCAGTATTTT. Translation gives CASSSLAGGLGDTQYF.